The T cell receptor (beta chain) described here comes from a study of lymphopenia after photon versus proton radiotherapy (dated by TCRdb to 2018 to 2020). About the study as a whole: Photon and proton radiation therapy were compared by the study for their immunological effects in patients with gastrointestinal tumors who developed high-grade lymphopenia. The cohort comprised under 25 patients with gastrointestinal tumors who received either photon or proton therapy and then developed lymphopenia. The study was designed to characterize how the impact on the immune system differs between the two radiation modalities.

Study-wide conclusions, independent of this receptor: Proton-treated patients stayed relatively stable during treatment, while photon-treated patients lost naive T cells and TCR diversity and gained effector/memory populations. The survival association was assessed only in patients who died, and better survival with proton therapy was presented by the authors as a possibility rather than a demonstrated result. Once the lymphocyte count had reached its nadir, the repertoires of photon-treated patients showed oligoclonal expansion, particularly of CD8+ Temra cells, and this expansion drove the decline in diversity. Across the cohort, among patients who died, a greater drop in TCR diversity after the nadir was inversely correlated with overall survival time.

Library generation was performed with the immunoSEQ multiplex PCR assay. T cell repertoires were profiled by deep sequencing of rearranged TCR beta loci, alongside multiparametric flow cytometry. In its TCRdb copy, this immuneACCESS table keeps in-frame sequences only and misses some clones. Where compared with another copy, unresolved V genes explain less than half of these, and the others have no known cause. The sample includes approximately 3,800 clones, with around 69% observed a single time. Around 50% of the sample lies in the top ten. Details on this clone: Its cognate antigen has yet to be identified. Per-nucleotide qualities are absent, and no much larger clonotype sits a single base away.

V sheds 0 bases and J sheds 1 base, leaving 15 bases between their ends. From a lookup of the germline V gene, CDR1 and CDR2 are SGHRS and YFSETQ. The CDR3 measures 17 amino acids from cysteine to phenylalanine. Solely the CDR3 DNA is kept, with 51 bases framed from the first base. This chain is built from TRBV5-1 and TRBJ2-3; the D gene is possibly TRBD2, with 6 bases matching. This TCR was sampled from an elderly man with esophageal cancer. Material: peripheral blood, obtained from a patient treated with proton-based radiotherapy. The CDR3 sequence is CASSLAVPGGGTDTQYF. In nucleotide form, the sequence is TGCGCCAGCAGCTTGGCAGTCCCAGGCGGGGGCACAGATACGCAGTATTTT.